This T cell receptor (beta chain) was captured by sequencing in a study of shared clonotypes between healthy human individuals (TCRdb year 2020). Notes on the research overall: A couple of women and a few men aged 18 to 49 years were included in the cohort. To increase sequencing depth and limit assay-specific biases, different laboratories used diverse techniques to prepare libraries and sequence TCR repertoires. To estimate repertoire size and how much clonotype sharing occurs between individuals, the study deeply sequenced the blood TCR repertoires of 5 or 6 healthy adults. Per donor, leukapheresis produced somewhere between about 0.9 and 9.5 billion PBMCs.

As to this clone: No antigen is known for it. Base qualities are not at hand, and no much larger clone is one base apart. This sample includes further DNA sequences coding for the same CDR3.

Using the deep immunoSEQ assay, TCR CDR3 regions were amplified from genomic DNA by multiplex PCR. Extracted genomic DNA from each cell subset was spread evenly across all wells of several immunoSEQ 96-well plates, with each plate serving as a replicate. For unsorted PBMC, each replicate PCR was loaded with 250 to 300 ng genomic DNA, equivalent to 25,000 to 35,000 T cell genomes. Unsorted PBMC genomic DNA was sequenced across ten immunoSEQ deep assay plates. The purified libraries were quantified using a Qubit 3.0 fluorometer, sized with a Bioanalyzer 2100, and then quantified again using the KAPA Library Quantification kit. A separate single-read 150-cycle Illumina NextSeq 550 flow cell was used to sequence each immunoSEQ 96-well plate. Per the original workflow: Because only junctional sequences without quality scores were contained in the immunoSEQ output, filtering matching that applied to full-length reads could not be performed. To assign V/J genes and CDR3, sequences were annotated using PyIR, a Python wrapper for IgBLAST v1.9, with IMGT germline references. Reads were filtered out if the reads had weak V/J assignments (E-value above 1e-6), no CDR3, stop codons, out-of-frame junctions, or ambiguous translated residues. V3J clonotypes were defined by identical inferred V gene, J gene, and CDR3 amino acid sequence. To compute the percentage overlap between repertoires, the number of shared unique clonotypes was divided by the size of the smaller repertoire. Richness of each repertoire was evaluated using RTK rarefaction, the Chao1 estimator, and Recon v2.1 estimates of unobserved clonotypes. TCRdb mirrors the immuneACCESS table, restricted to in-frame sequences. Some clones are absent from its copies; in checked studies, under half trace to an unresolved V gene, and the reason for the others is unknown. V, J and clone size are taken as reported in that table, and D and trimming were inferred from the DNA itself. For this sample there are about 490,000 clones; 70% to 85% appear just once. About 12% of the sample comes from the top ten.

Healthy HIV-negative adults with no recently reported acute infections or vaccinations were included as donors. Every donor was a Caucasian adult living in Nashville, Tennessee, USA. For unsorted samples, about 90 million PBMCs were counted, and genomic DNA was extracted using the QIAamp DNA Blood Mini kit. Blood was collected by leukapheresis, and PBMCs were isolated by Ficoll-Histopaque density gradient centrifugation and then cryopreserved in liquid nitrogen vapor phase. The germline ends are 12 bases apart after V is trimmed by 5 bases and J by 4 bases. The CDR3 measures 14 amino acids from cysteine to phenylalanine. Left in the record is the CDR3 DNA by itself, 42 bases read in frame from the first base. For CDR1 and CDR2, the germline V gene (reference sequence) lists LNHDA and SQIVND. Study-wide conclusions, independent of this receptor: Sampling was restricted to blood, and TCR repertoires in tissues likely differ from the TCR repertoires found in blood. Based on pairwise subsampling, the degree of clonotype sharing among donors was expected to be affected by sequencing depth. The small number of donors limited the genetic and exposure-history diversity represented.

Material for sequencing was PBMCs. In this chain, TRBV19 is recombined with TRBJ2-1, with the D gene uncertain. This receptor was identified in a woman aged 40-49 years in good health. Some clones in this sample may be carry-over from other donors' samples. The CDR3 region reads CASSWVGSYNEQFF. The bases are TGTGCCAGTAGTTGGGTGGGCAGTTACAATGAGCAGTTCTTC.